Listed below are T cell receptor beta chains from one sample, sequenced in a study of T cell responses to AZD1222 COVID-19 vaccine. Method: immunoSEQ multiplex PCR; TCRdb's copy keeps in-frame clones and lacks some. The sample includes around 140,000 clones, about 92% seen only once; the top ten take approximately 3.8%. The starting material was peripheral blood, obtained 28 days after the second AZD1222 dose. The receptors derive from an adult who received the AZD1222 COVID-19 vaccine. The CDR3 runs from the conserved cysteine through the conserved F or W. The order of the fields is V gene, J gene, clone size, D gene, CDR3 protein, CDR3 DNA. D genes are given only for firm matches. Expanded clones are given a class, and other clones once, few, many or no size at all.

TRBV9	TRBJ2-5	once	TRBD1	CASSAQGAIQETQYF	TGTGCCAGCAGCGCGCAGGGGGCGATTCAAGAGACCCAGTACTTC
TRBV19	TRBJ1-3	few	.	CASTRRTASSGNTIYF	TGTGCCAGTACTAGGAGGACGGCGAGCTCTGGAAACACCATATATTTT
TRBV7-9	TRBJ2-5	.	TRBD2	CASSLLAGQETQYF	TGTGCCAGCAGCTTACTAGCGGGACAAGAGACCCAGTACTTC
TRBV7-2	TRBJ1-5	.	.	CASSFRVSNQPQHF	TGTGCCAGCAGCTTTCGAGTTAGCAATCAGCCCCAGCATTTT
TRBV28	TRBJ1-1	.	TRBD1	CASSLQGTTEAFF	TGTGCCAGCAGCCTACAGGGGACGACTGAAGCTTTCTTT
TRBV6-5	TRBJ1-5	.	.	CASKQSNQPQHF	TGTGCCAGCAAACAGAGTAATCAGCCCCAGCATTTT
TRBV7-3	TRBJ2-7	.	.	CASSLIPGQTYEQYF	TGTGCCAGCAGCTTAATCCCAGGACAGACCTACGAGCAGTACTTC
TRBV29-1	TRBJ1-2	.	.	CSAGPSYGYTF	TGCAGCGCTGGTCCAAGCTATGGCTACACCTTC
TRBV5-5	TRBJ2-1	.	.	CASSQTTVYNEQFF	TGTGCCAGCAGCCAAACGACAGTTTACAATGAGCAGTTCTTC
TRBV9	TRBJ1-4	.	.	CASSARVGDLAEEKLFF	TGTGCCAGCAGCGCCAGGGTGGGTGACCTGGCTGAAGAAAAACTGTTTTTT
TRBV19	TRBJ2-1	.	.	CASSIRQGGYNEQFF	TGTGCCAGTAGTATTCGGCAGGGAGGCTACAATGAGCAGTTCTTC
TRBV5-6	TRBJ1-2	.	.	CASSPDGTVGYTF	TGTGCCAGCAGCCCCGACGGGACCGTCGGCTACACCTTC
TRBV3-1/TRBV3-2	TRBJ2-2	.	.	CASSKGGRLVTGELFF	TGTGCCAGCAGCAAGGGGGGTAGGCTGGTCACCGGGGAGCTGTTTTTT
TRBV6-5	TRBJ1-6	.	.	CASSNVQGRFSPLHF	TGTGCCAGCAGTAATGTCCAGGGGCGCTTTTCACCCCTCCACTTT
TRBV6-4	TRBJ1-2	.	.	CASRTGTLSNYGYTF	TGTGCCAGCAGGACCGGGACCCTCAGCAACTATGGCTACACCTTC
TRBV6-5	TRBJ2-6	.	.	CASIGEGANVLTF	TGTGCCAGCATTGGGGAAGGGGCCAACGTCCTGACTTTC
TRBV11-2	TRBJ1-3	.	.	CASSFSGGDGNTIYF	TGTGCCAGCAGCTTCTCCGGGGGGGATGGAAACACCATATATTTT
TRBV6-5	TRBJ1-5	.	.	CASSPDRNQPQHF	TGTGCCAGCAGCCCCGACAGGAACCAGCCCCAGCATTTT
TRBV9	TRBJ1-2	.	TRBD1	CASSVGQGASGYTF	TGTGCCAGCAGCGTAGGACAGGGGGCGAGTGGCTACACCTTC
TRBV5-4	TRBJ2-7	.	.	CASSLQSTYEQYF	TGTGCCAGCAGCTTGCAGAGTACCTACGAGCAGTACTTC
TRBV7-9	TRBJ1-2	.	TRBD1	CASSLGPDMTGAGYGYTF	TGTGCCAGCAGCTTAGGACCCGATATGACAGGGGCTGGGTATGGCTACACCTTC
TRBV9	TRBJ2-7	.	TRBD2	CASSEGAGAGEQYF	TGTGCCAGCAGCGAGGGAGCGGGAGCCGGCGAGCAGTACTTC
TRBV15	TRBJ1-5	.	.	CATSRGGNQPQHF	TGTGCCACCAGCAGAGGAGGAAATCAGCCCCAGCATTTT
TRBV30	TRBJ1-1	.	.	CAWSPNRAPDEAFF	TGTGCCTGGAGTCCGAACAGGGCGCCGGATGAAGCTTTCTTT
TRBV7-9	TRBJ2-7	.	.	CASRQGGSAYEQYF	TGTGCCAGCAGGCAGGGAGGTTCGGCCTACGAGCAGTACTTC
TRBV28	TRBJ1-1	.	.	CASSPRGGSWGVKAFF	TGTGCCAGCAGCCCCCGGGGGGGGAGCTGGGGAGTTAAAGCTTTCTTT
TRBV11-2	TRBJ2-7	.	TRBD1	CASSRTGTTYEQYF	TGTGCCAGCAGCCGGACAGGGACCACCTACGAGCAGTACTTC
TRBV7-3	TRBJ1-1	once	TRBD1	CASSLKPGTDEAFF	TGTGCCAGCAGCTTAAAGCCCGGGACAGATGAAGCTTTCTTT
TRBV19	TRBJ1-3	once	.	CASSFPGGNTIYF	TGTGCCAGTTCCTTCCCCGGGGGAAACACCATATATTTT
TRBV4-1	TRBJ1-2	.	.	CASSQAGQLYGYTF	TGCGCCAGCAGCCAAGCTGGACAGCTCTATGGCTACACCTTC
TRBV3-1/TRBV3-2	TRBJ2-2	.	TRBD2	CASSQLSGRRNTGELFF	TGTGCCAGCAGCCAACTTAGCGGGAGACGCAACACCGGGGAGCTGTTTTTT
TRBV9	TRBJ2-7	once	.	CASSVGLSEPYEQYF	TGTGCCAGCAGCGTCGGACTATCTGAACCTTACGAGCAGTACTTC
TRBV18	TRBJ1-4	.	TRBD1	CASSSNRDRSSEKLFF	TGTGCCAGCTCATCGAACCGGGACAGGAGCTCCGAAAAACTGTTTTTT
TRBV19	TRBJ1-3	once	.	CASSPGGGSGNTIYF	TGTGCCAGTAGCCCAGGCGGGGGCTCTGGAAACACCATATATTTT
TRBV7-9	TRBJ1-2	.	.	CASGRQWDYGYTF	TGTGCCAGCGGAAGACAGTGGGACTATGGCTACACCTTC
TRBV4-3	TRBJ2-3	.	TRBD2	CASSLLAGESDTQYF	TGCGCCAGCAGCCTACTAGCGGGAGAGTCAGATACGCAGTATTTT
TRBV19	TRBJ1-3	few	.	CASSMGPEAGNTIYF	TGTGCCAGTAGTATGGGACCAGAGGCTGGAAACACCATATATTTT
TRBV28	TRBJ1-6	.	TRBD1	CASSDRTGNSPLHF	TGTGCCAGCAGTGATCGGACAGGCAATTCACCCCTCCACTTT
TRBV4-1	TRBJ2-3	.	TRBD2	CASSQAASGTTDTQYF	TGCGCCAGCAGCCAAGCTGCTAGCGGAACCACAGATACGCAGTATTTT
TRBV18	TRBJ1-1	.	.	CASSKTDLGGAFF	TGTGCCAGCTCAAAAACGGACCTGGGAGGAGCTTTCTTT
TRBV5-1	TRBJ1-5	once	.	CASRVDSNQPQHF	TGCGCCAGCCGCGTAGATAGCAATCAGCCCCAGCATTTT
TRBV28	TRBJ1-1	.	.	CASSFLGWAGTEAFF	TGTGCCAGCAGTTTCCTAGGTTGGGCGGGAACTGAAGCTTTCTTT
TRBV3-1/TRBV3-2	TRBJ2-3	.	TRBD2	CASSRGLAGEMRGTDTQYF	TGTGCCAGCAGCCGGGGACTAGCGGGAGAAATGAGGGGCACAGATACGCAGTATTTT
TRBV7-6	TRBJ2-1	.	TRBD2	CASSLVGTSDAEQFF	TGTGCCAGCAGCTTAGTCGGGACTAGCGATGCTGAGCAGTTCTTC
TRBV12-5	TRBJ2-3	.	.	CASAFAGTSTDTQYF	TGTGCTAGTGCTTTCGCCGGGACTAGCACAGATACGCAGTATTTT
TRBV3-1/TRBV3-2	TRBJ2-2	.	TRBD1	CASSQGTGPGELFF	TGTGCCAGCAGCCAAGGGACAGGGCCCGGGGAGCTGTTTTTT
TRBV5-1	TRBJ2-7	.	.	CASSLTGRAYEQYF	TGCGCCAGCAGCTTAACGGGTCGAGCCTACGAGCAGTACTTC
TRBV10-2	TRBJ1-5	.	.	CASSAVERLQPQHF	TGCGCCAGCAGTGCAGTCGAGAGACTCCAGCCCCAGCATTTT